These 5 T cell receptor beta chains originate from one sample sequenced in a study of T cell repertoires in cytomegalovirus infection. TCRdb re-called the reads through MiXCR, storing one row per CDR3 protein. The sample consists of 750,000 to 900,000 distinct CDR3 sequences, 25% to 35% of them appearing once. No antigens are known for them. The sequencing used cultured CD8+ T cells from PBMCs, collected from culture after CMV antigen stimulation. Every receptor here comes from a human donor in good health (CMV status not recorded). Some clones in this sample may be carry-over from other donors' samples.

The J gene is TRBJ2-7, the V gene TRBV6-2 or TRBV6-3; 9 bases line up with TRBD1. Germline V gene sequence: CDR1 MNHEY, CDR2 SVGEGT. This CDR3 has 13 residues. Losses at the gene ends were 4 bases for V and 5 bases for J; bases not matched to a gene: 3. The CDR3 coding sequence is TGTGCCAGCAGTTTAAACAGGGGGCACGAGCAGTACGTC. Translation gives CASSLNRGHEQYV.

The chain couples TRBV6-8 to TRBJ1-2, with D unresolved. The CDR3 sequence is 14 residues long. From germline, CDR1 is MNHGY and CDR2 SAAAGT. V lost 2 bases, J lost 3 bases, and 10 bases lay in between. The CDR3 sequence: CASSYGLEDYGYTF. In nucleotides, the CDR3 is TGTGCCAGCAGTTACGGCTTAGAGGACTATGGCTACACCTTC.

This rearrangement joins TRBV20-1 to TRBJ2-1; D possibly matches TRBD1 or TRBD2 (6 bases each). CDR1 DFQATT and CDR2 SNEGSKA come from the germline V gene (reference sequence). V was trimmed by 6 bases and J by 6 bases, leaving 18 bases between them. The CDR3 covers 14 residues. CDR3 sequence (DNA): TGCAGTGCCACGGGGGACACCGGGCGCAATGAGCAGTTCTTC. Amino acids: CSATGDTGRNEQFF.

This chain uses TRBV11-2 with TRBJ1-2; D gene unclear. Trimming pared 1 base from V and 6 bases from J, leaving 6 bases between. The CDR3 consists of 12 residues. Germline CDR1 SGHAT, CDR2 FQNNGV. The CDR3 here is CASSLGLHGYTF. In DNA, the CDR3 is TGTGCCAGCAGCTTAGGGCTCCATGGCTACACCTTC.

This sequence joins TRBV20-1 and TRBJ1-5; the D gene is possibly TRBD1 (6 bases). The length of the CDR3 is 15 residues. The ends were cut back, 3 bases at V and 3 bases at J, with 15 bases in the middle. The germline V gene encodes CDR1 DFQATT and CDR2 SNEGSKA (reference sequence). CDR3 sequence (DNA): TGCAGTGCTAGTAGGGGGGTTCTCTCCAATCAGCCCCAGCATTTT. This sequence encodes CSASRGVLSNQPQHF.